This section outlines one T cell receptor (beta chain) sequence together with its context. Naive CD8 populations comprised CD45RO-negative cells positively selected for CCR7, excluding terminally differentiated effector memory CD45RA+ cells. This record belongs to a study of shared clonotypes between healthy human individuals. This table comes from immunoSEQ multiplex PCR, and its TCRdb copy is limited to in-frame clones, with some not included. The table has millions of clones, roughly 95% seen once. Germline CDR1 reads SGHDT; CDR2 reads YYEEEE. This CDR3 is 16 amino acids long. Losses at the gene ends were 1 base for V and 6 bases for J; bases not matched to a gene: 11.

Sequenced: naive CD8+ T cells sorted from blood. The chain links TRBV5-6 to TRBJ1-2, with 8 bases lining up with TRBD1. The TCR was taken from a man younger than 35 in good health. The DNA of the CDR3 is TGTGCCAGCAGCTTGAAGTTCAGGGGGCGCCTGGATGGCTACACCTTC. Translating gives CASSLKFRGRLDGYTF.